One sample yielded the 3 T cell receptor beta chains listed below, sequenced in a study of blood T cell repertoires in COVID-19. Here immunoSEQ multiplex PCR was the method, and the copy in TCRdb shows in-frame clones only, minus some. The table has 250,000 to 350,000 clones, approximately 90% seen once. The sequencing input was peripheral blood. These receptors were obtained from a man aged 18 to 29 with active or convalescent COVID-19.

This chain uses TRBV18 with TRBJ1-1; D might be TRBD1 (6 bases). Per germline, CDR1 KGHSH and CDR2 LQKENI. The CDR3 consists of 13 residues. Trimming took 4 bases from V and 7 from J, leaving 13 bases between them. CDR3 sequence: CASSQGVDSEAFF. CDR3 bases: TGTGCCAGCTCACAAGGAGTGGACAGTGAAGCTTTCTTT. Full variable domain (rest looked up from reference TRBV18 and TRBJ1-1): NAGVMQNPRHLVRRRGQEARLRCSPMKGHSHVYWYRQLPEEGLKFMVYLQKENIIDESGMPKERFSAEFPKEGPSILRIQQVVRGDSAAYFCASSQGVDSEAFFGQGTRLTVV.

The V and J genes are TRBV27 and TRBJ1-5, with a weak D call TRBD1 (5 bases). The CDR3 is 14 amino acids. CDR1 MNHEY and CDR2 SMNVEV come from the germline V gene (reference sequence). Trimming took off 4 bases at V and 3 bases at J, with 10 bases between the two ends. The CDR3 sequence: CASSSSGPNQPQHF. CDR3 bases: TGTGCCAGCAGTTCGTCAGGGCCCAATCAGCCCCAGCATTTT.

This rearrangement joins TRBV10-3 to TRBJ1-2; 11 positions agree with TRBD1. Looked up from germline, CDR1 is ENHRY and CDR2 is SYGVKD. This CDR3 contains 16 residues. Trimming cost V 7 bases and J 6 bases; bases outside gene matches: 13. The CDR3 loop reads CAIMNDYRDRGNGYTF. Here the CDR3 DNA reads TGTGCCATCATGAACGACTACCGGGACAGGGGGAATGGCTACACCTTC.